This T cell receptor (beta chain) was obtained from a study of blood T cell repertoires in COVID-19. Overall study: Sources were T cells, B-cell-depleted T cells, or PBMCs; the material itself was cDNA or gDNA.

The data were produced by immunoSEQ multiplex PCR, yet TCRdb's version contains in-frame clones alone and is incomplete. The sample yields about 160,000 clones, about 80% seen once. The CDR3 covers 19 residues. It was during active infection that Seattle patients were enrolled and then longitudinally followed. The specimen sequenced was peripheral blood. This clonotype was obtained from a middle-aged woman with COVID-19, enrolled during active disease. V and J are TRBV21-1 and TRBJ1-2; the table assigns TRBD1, which was not confirmed against the DNA. TRBV21-1 has pseudogene status. For the CDR3, the DNA is TGTGCCAGCCTAACAACTGCAGGGGACCCCCAAAGTAATAACTATGGCTACACCTTC. The encoded protein is CASLTTAGDPQSNNYGYTF.